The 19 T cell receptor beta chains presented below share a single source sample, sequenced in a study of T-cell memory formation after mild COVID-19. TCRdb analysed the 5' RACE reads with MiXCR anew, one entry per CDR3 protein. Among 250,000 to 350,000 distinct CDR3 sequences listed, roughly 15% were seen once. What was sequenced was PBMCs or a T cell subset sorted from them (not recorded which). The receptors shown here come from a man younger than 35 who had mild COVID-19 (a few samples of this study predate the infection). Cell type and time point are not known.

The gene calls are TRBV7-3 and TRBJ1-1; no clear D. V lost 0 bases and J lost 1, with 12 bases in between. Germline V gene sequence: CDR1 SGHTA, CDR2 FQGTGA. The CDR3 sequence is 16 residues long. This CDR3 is CASSLTPVGRNTEAFF. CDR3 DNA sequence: TGTGCCAGCAGCTTAACTCCAGTGGGAAGGAACACTGAAGCTTTCTTT. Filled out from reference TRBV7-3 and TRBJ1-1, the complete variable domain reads GAGVSQTPSNKVTEKGKYVELRCDPISGHTALYWYRQSLGQGPEFLIYFQGTGAADDSGLPNDRFFAVRPEGSVSTLKIQRTERGDSAVYLCASSLTPVGRNTEAFFGQGTRLTVV.

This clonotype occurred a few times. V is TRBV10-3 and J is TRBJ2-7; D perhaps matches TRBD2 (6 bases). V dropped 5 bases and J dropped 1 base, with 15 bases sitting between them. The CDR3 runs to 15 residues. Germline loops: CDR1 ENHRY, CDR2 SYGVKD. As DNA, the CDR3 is TGTGCCATCAGTCGACTCGGGAGCCGATCCTACGAGCAGTACTTC. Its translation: CAISRLGSRSYEQYF.

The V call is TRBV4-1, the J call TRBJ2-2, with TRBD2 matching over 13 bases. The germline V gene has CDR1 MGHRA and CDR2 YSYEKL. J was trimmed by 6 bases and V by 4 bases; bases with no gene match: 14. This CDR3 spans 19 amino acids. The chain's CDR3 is CASSRPGTSGASLAGELFF. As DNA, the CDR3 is TGCGCCAGCAGCCGCCCGGGGACTAGCGGGGCCTCTTTGGCCGGGGAGCTGTTTTTT.

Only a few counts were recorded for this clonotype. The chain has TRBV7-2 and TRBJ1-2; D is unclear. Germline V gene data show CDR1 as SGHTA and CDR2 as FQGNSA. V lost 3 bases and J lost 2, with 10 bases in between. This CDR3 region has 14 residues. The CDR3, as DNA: TGTGCCAGCAGCTTTGCGTTCACAAACTATGGCTACACCTTC. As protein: CASSFAFTNYGYTF.

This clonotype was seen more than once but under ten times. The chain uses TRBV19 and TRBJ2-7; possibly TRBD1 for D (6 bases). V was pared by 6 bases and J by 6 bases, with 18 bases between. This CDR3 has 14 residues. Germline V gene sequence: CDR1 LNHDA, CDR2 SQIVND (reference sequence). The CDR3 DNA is TGTGCCAGTAGCCGGGCCAGGGGATGGTTCGAGCAGTACTTC. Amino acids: CASSRARGWFEQYF.

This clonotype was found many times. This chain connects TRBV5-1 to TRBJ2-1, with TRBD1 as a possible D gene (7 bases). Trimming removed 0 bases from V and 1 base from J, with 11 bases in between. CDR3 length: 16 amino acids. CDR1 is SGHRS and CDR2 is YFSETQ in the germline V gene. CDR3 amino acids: CASSLGPGGSYNEQFF. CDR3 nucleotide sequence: TGCGCCAGCAGCTTGGGGCCAGGGGGGTCCTACAATGAGCAGTTCTTC.

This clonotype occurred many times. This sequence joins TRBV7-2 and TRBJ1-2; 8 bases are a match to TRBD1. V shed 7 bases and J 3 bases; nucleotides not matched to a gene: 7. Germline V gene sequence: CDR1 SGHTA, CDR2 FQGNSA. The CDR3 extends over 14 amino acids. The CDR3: CASKGDRRDYGYTF. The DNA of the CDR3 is TGTGCCAGCAAAGGGGACAGGAGGGACTATGGCTACACCTTC. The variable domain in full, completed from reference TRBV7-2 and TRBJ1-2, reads GAGVSQSPSNKVTEKGKDVELRCDPISGHTALYWYRQSLGQGLEFLIYFQGNSAPDKSGLPSDRFSAERTGGSVSTLTIQRTQQEDSAVYLCASKGDRRDYGYTFGSGTRLTVV.

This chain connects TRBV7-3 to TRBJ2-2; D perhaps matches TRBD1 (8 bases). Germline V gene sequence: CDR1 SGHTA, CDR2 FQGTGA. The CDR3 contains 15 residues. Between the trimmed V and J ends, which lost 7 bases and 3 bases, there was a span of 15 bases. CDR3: CASTWGGQDTGELFF. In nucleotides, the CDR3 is TGTGCCAGCACCTGGGGGGGACAGGACACCGGGGAGCTGTTTTTT. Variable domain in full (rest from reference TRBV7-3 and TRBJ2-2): GAGVSQTPSNKVTEKGKYVELRCDPISGHTALYWYRQSLGQGPEFLIYFQGTGAADDSGLPNDRFFAVRPEGSVSTLKIQRTERGDSAVYLCASTWGGQDTGELFFGEGSRLTVL.

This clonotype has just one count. This CDR3 reads CASSFQGVEQYV. The DNA of the CDR3 is TGTGCCAGCAGCTTTCAGGGGGTCGAGCAGTACGTC. This rearrangement joins TRBV6-2 or TRBV6-3 to TRBJ2-7, with 7 bases fitting TRBD1. The CDR3 sequence is 12 residues long. Germline V gene lookup returns CDR1 MNHEY and CDR2 SVGEGT. The V segment lost 6 bases and the J segment 6 bases; nucleotides outside the gene matches: 5.

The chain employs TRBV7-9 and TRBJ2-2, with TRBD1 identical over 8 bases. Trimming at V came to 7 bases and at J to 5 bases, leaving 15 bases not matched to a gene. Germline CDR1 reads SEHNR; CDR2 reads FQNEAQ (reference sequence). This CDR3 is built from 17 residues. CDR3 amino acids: CASTFVYQGAITGELFF. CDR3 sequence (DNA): TGTGCCAGCACCTTCGTATACCAGGGGGCGATTACCGGGGAGCTGTTTTTT. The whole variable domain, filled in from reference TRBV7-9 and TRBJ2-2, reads DTGVSQNPRHKITKRGQNVTFRCDPISEHNRLYWYRQTLGQGPEFLTYFQNEAQLEKSRLLSDRFSAERPKGSFSTLEIQRTEQGDSAMYLCASTFVYQGAITGELFFGEGSRLTVL.

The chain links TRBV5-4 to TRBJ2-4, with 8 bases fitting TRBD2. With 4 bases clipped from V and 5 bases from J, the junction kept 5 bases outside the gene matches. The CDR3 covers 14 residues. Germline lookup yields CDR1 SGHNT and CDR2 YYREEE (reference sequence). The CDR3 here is CASSTGGAENIQYF. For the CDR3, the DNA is TGTGCCAGCAGCACCGGGGGGGCTGAAAACATTCAGTACTTC.

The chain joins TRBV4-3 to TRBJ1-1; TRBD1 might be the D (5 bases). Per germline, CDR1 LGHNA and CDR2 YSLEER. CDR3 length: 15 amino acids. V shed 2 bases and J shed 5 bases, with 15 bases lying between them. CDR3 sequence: CASSQSSRAGTEAFF. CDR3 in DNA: TGCGCCAGCAGCCAATCAAGCAGGGCTGGGACTGAAGCTTTCTTT.

The CDR3 DNA reads TGTGCCAGCAGTCAATACAGGGGAGCACCCCTCCACTTT. Translation gives CASSQYRGAPLHF. The chain links TRBV7-2 to TRBJ1-6; 7 bases fit TRBD1. Germline V gene lookup returns CDR1 SGHTA and CDR2 FQGNSA. Germline trimming cut 6 bases from V and 11 bases from J; bases unmatched to any gene: 7. CDR3 length equals 13 residues.

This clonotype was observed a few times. Here the CDR3 reads CASSQEQQANYGYTF. CDR3 nucleotides: TGCGCCAGCAGCCAAGAACAGCAAGCTAACTATGGCTACACCTTC. The chain carries TRBV4-3 and TRBJ1-2; unclear D gene. CDR3 length: 15 residues. Germline CDR1 LGHNA, CDR2 YSLEER. V lost 0 bases and J lost 0, with 8 bases in between.

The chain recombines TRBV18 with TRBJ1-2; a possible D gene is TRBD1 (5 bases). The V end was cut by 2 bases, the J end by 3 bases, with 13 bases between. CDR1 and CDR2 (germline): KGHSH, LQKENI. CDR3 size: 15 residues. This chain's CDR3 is CASSPKTGTDYGYTF. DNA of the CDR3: TGTGCCAGCTCACCAAAGACCGGGACGGACTATGGCTACACCTTC.

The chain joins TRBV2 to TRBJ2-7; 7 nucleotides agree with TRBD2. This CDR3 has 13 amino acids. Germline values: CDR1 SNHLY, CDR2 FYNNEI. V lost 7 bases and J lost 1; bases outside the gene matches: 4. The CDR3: CASNRLASYEQYV. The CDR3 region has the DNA TGTGCCAGCAATCGACTAGCATCCTACGAGCAGTACGTC.

The CDR3 reads CASSRGTGRMGLEQYF. The CDR3 DNA is TGTGCCAGCAGCAGGGGGACAGGGAGGATGGGTCTCGAGCAGTACTTC. The chain is built from TRBV3-1 and TRBJ2-7; 9 bases are shared with TRBD1. The CDR3 runs 16 residues. The germline V gene encodes CDR1 LGHDT and CDR2 YNNKEL (reference sequence). J was trimmed by 6 bases and V by 5 bases; bases with no gene match: 14.

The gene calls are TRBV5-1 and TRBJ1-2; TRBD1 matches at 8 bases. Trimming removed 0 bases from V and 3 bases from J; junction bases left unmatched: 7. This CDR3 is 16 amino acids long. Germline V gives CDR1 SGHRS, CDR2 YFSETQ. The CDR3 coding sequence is TGCGCCAGCAGCTTGGGGTCAGGGGGCTTGGACTATGGCTACACCTTC. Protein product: CASSLGSGGLDYGYTF. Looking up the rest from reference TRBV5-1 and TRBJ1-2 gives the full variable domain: KAGVTQTPRYLIKTRGQQVTLSCSPISGHRSVSWYQQTPGQGLQFLFEYFSETQRNKGNFPGRFSGRQFSNSRSEMNVSTLELGDSALYLCASSLGSGGLDYGYTFGSGTRLTVV.

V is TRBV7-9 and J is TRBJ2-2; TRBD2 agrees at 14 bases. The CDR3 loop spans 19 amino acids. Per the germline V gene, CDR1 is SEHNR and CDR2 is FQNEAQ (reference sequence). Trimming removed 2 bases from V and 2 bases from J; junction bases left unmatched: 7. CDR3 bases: TGTGCCAGCAGCTTAACCCGGACTAGCGGGGGGTCCAACACCGGGGAGCTGTTTTTT. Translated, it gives CASSLTRTSGGSNTGELFF.